The sequence of this T cell receptor (beta chain) was determined in a study of beta chain features in type 1 diabetes. On the study more broadly: Analysis included under 120,000,000 sorted cells drawn from all samples. Findings and limits, study-wide: All four CD4+ subsets of Type 1 diabetes patients contained TCRB CDR3s that were moderately but significantly shorter. Any role of HLA type in TCRB rearrangement remained unresolved here.

This clone was counted only a few times. Antigen unknown. The authors reverse transcribed all of the isolated RNA, so sequencing captured expressed TCRB transcripts. TCRdb keeps only in-frame clones here, not all; method: immunoSEQ multiplex PCR. The table records nearly 700,000 clones, roughly 12% of them present only once. The CDR3 has 17 residues. The ends were cut back, 2 bases at V and 4 bases at J, with 20 bases in the middle. The germline CDR1 and CDR2 sequences are MNHNS and SASEGT. A heparinised blood draw that averaged approximately 120 mL was obtained once from each donor. This TCR came from a man between 18 and 29 years old with type 1 diabetes. The gene calls are TRBV6-1 and TRBJ1-2; the D gene is possibly TRBD1 (5 bases). Sequences were obtained from naive CD4+ T cells from blood. The CDR3 bases are TGTGCCAGCAGTGAATGGGCGAACATCAACACAGGCTATGGCTACACCTTC. It codes for CASSEWANINTGYGYTF.